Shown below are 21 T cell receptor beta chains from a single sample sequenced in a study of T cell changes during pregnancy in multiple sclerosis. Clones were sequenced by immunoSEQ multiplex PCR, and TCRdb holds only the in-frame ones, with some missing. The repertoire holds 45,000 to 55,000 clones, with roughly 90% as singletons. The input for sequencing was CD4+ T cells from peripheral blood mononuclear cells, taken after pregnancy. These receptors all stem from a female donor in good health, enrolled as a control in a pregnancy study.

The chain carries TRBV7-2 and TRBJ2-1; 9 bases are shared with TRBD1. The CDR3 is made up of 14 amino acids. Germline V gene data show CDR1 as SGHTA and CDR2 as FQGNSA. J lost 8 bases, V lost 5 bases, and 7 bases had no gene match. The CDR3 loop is CASSPGTGRDEQFF. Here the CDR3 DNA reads TGTGCCAGCAGCCCCGGGACAGGGAGGGATGAGCAGTTCTTC.

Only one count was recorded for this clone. The DNA for the CDR3 is TGTGCCAGCAGTCTACACCGGGGAAGAGAGGTACAGCCCCAGCATTTT. Translated: CASSLHRGREVQPQHF. The chain employs TRBV5-8 and TRBJ1-5; unclear D gene. V dropped 5 bases and J dropped 7 bases, with 22 bases sitting between them. Germline V CDR1 and CDR2: SGHTS, YDEGEE. The CDR3 is 16 residues long.

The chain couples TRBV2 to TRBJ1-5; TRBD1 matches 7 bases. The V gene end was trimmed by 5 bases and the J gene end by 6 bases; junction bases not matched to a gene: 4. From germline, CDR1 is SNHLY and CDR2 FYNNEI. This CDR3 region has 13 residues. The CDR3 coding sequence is TGTGCCAGCAGTAACAGGGGTAGTCAGCCCCAGCATTTT. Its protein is CASSNRGSQPQHF. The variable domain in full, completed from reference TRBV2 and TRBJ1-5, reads EPEVTQTPSHQVTQMGQEVILRCVPISNHLYFYWYRQILGQKVEFLVSFYNNEISEKSEIFDDQFSVERPDGSNFTLKIRSTKLEDSAMYFCASSNRGSQPQHFGDGTRLSIL.

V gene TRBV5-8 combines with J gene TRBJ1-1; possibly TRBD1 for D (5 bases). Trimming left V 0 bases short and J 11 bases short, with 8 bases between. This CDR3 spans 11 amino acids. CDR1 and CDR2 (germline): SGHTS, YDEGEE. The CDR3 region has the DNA TGTGCCAGCAGCTTGGTCAGGGCTGCTTTCTTT. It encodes CASSLVRAAFF. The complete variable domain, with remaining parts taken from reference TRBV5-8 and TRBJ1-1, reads EAGVTQSPTHLIKTRGQQATLRCSPISGHTSVYWYQQALGLGLQFLLWYDEGEERNRGNFPPRFSGRQFPNYSSELNVNALELEDSALYLCASSLVRAAFFGQGTRLTVV.

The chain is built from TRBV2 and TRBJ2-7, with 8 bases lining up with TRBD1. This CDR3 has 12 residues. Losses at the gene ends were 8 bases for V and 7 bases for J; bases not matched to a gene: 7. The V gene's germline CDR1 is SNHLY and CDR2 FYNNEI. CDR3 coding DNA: TGTGCCAGCGGACAGGGCCGGGGAGAGCAGTACTTC. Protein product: CASGQGRGEQYF.

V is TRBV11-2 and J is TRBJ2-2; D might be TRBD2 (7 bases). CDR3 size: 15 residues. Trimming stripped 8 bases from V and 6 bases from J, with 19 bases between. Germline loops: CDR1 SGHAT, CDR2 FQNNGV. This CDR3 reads CASEKGGGHPGELFF. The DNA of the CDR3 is TGTGCCAGCGAGAAGGGGGGGGGCCATCCCGGGGAGCTGTTTTTT.

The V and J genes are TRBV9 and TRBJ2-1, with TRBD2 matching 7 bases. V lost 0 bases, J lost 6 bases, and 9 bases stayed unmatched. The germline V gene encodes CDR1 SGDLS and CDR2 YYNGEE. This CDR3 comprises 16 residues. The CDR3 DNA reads TGTGCCAGCAGCGTAGGAGCCGGGACTAATCTCAATGAGCAGTTCTTC. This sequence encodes CASSVGAGTNLNEQFF.

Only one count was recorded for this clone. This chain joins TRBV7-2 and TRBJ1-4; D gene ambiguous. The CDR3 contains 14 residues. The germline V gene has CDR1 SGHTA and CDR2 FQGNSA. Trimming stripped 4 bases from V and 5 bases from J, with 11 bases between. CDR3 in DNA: TGTGCCAGCAGCTCCCGAGCGTCGAATGAAAAACTGTTTTTT. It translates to CASSSRASNEKLFF.

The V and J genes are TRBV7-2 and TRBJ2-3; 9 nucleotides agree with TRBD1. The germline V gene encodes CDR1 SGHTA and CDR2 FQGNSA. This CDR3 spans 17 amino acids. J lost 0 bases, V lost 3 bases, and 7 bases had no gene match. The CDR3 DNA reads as TGTGCCAGCAGCTTGGGACAGGGTACATCTAGCACAGATACGCAGTATTTT. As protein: CASSLGQGTSSTDTQYF.

The CDR3 DNA reads TGTGCCACCCGGTGGCGGGATACGCAGTATTTT. Translated, it gives CATRWRDTQYF. J is TRBJ2-3 and V is TRBV27; the D is unclear. The V gene lost 10 bases and the J gene lost 6 bases, with 11 bases spanning the gap. The germline gives CDR1 MNHEY, CDR2 SMNVEV (reference sequence). This CDR3 has 11 amino acids.

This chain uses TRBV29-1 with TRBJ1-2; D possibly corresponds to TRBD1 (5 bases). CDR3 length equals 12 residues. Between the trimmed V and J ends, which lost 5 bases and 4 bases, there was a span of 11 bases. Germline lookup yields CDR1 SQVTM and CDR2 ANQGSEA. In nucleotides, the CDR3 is TGCAGCGTTAGGAGGGGAGCCTATGGCTACACCTTC. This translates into CSVRRGAYGYTF.

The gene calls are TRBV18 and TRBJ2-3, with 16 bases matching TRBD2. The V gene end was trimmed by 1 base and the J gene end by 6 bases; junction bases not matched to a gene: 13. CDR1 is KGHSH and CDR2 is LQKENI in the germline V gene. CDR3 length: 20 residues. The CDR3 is CASSPRSGLAGGPRWDTQYF. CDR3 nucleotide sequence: TGTGCCAGCTCACCACGCTCGGGACTAGCGGGGGGGCCAAGATGGGATACGCAGTATTTT.

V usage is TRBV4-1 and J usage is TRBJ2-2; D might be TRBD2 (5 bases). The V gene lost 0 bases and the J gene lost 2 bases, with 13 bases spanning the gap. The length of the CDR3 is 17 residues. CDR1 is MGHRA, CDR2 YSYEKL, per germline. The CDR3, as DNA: TGCGCCAGCAGCCAAGATCTGTCTAGCACCAACACCGGGGAGCTGTTTTTT. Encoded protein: CASSQDLSSTNTGELFF.

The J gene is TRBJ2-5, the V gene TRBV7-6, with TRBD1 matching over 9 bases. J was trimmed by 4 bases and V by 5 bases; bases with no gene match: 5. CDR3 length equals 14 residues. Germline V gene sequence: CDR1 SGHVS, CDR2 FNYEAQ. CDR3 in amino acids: CASSRPGQGETQYF. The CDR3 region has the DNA TGTGCCAGCAGCCGACCGGGACAGGGAGAGACCCAGTACTTC.

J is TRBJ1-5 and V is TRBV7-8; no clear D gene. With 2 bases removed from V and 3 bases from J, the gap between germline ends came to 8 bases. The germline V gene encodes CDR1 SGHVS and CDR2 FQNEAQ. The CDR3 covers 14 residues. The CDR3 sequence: CASSLRSDNQPQHF. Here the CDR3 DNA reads TGTGCCAGCAGCTTAAGGAGCGACAATCAGCCCCAGCATTTT.

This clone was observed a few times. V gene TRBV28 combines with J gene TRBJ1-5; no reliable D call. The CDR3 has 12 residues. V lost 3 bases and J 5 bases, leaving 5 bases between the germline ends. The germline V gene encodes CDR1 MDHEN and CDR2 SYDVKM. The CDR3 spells CASSFSDQPQHF. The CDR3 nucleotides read TGTGCCAGCAGTTTCTCGGATCAGCCCCAGCATTTT.

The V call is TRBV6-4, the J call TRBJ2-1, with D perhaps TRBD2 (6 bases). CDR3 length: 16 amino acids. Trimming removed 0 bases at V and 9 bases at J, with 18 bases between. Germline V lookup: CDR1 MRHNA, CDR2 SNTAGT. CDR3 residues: CASSDSGAGIKGEQFF. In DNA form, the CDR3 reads TGTGCCAGCAGTGACTCTGGGGCGGGGATTAAGGGTGAGCAGTTCTTC.

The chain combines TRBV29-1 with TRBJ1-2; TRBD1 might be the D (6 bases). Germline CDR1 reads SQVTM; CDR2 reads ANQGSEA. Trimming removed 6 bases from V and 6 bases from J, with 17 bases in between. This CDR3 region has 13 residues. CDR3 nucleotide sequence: TGCAGCGTAAAGCCCGGGACAACGGATGGCTACACCTTC. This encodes CSVKPGTTDGYTF.

DNA for the CDR3: TGTGCCAGCAGTTCGACAGGGTTTGGCTACACCTTC. Translated, it gives CASSSTGFGYTF. The gene calls are TRBV6-5 and TRBJ1-2; TRBD1 aligns across 7 bases. The germline V gene has CDR1 MNHEY and CDR2 SVGAGI. J lost 7 bases, V lost 4 bases, and 3 bases had no gene match. The CDR3 contains 12 residues.

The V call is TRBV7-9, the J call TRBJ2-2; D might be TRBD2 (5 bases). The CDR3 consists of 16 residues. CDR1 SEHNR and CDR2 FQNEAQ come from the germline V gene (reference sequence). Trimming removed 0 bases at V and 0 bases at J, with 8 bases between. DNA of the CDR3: TGTGCCAGCAGCTTAGCGGGGAGAACGAACACCGGGGAGCTGTTTTTT. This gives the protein CASSLAGRTNTGELFF.

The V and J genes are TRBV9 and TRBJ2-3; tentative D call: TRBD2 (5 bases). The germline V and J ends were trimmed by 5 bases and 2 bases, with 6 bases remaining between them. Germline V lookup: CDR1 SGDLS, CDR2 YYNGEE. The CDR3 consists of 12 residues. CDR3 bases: TGTGCCAGCAGTCGGGACACAGATACGCAGTATTTT. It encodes CASSRDTDTQYF.